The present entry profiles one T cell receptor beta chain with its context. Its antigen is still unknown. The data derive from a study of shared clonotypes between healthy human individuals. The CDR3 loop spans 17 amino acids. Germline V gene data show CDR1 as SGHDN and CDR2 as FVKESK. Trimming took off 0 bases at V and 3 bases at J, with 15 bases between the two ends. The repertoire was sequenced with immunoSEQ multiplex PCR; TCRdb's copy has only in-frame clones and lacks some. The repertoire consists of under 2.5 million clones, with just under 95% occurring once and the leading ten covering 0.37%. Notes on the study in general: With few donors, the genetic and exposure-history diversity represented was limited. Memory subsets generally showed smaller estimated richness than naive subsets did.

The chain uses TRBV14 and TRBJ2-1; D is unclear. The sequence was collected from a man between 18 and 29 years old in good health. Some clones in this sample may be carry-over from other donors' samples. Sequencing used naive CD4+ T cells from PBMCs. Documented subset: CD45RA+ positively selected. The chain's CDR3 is CASSQEVARTRYNEQFF. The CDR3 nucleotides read TGTGCCAGCAGCCAAGAAGTAGCCCGAACACGCTACAATGAGCAGTTCTTC.